These 7 T cell receptor beta chains came from one sample sequenced in a study of T cell responses to AZD1222 COVID-19 vaccine. Clones were sequenced by immunoSEQ multiplex PCR, and TCRdb holds only the in-frame ones, with some missing. The data show around 100,000 clones, about 90% seen once. The sequencing used peripheral blood, collected on day 0 of AZD1222 vaccination. Source of these receptors: an adult in good health.

The chain uses TRBV10-1 and TRBJ2-7; 7 bases are a match to TRBD1. This CDR3 comprises 13 residues. Germline V gene sequence: CDR1 WNHNN, CDR2 SYGVQD (reference sequence). Trimming took 4 bases from V and 3 from J; bases not matched to a gene: 3. Written as DNA, the CDR3 is TGCGCCAGCAGTGTAGGGGGCGGCTACGAGCAGTACTTC. Its translation is CASSVGGGYEQYF.

The J gene is TRBJ2-7, the V gene TRBV9, with TRBD1 identical over 9 bases. In germline, CDR1 is SGDLS, CDR2 YYNGEE. With 4 bases clipped from V and 2 bases from J, the junction kept 10 bases outside the gene matches. The CDR3 sequence is 16 residues long. The DNA of the CDR3 is TGTGCCAGCAGCTCTAAACCGGGACAGGGACCCTACGAGCAGTACTTC. Encoded protein: CASSSKPGQGPYEQYF. The variable domain in full, completed from reference TRBV9 and TRBJ2-7, reads DSGVTQTPKHLITATGQRVTLRCSPRSGDLSVYWYQQSLDQGLQFLIQYYNGEERAKGNILERFSAQQFPDLHSELNLSSLELGDSALYFCASSSKPGQGPYEQYFGPGTRLTVT.

The V call is TRBV19, the J call TRBJ1-1; D is uncertain. Germline V gives CDR1 LNHDA, CDR2 SQIVND (reference sequence). This CDR3 comprises 13 residues. Trimming removed 11 bases at V and 0 bases at J, with 13 bases between. This CDR3 reads CARSGPMNTEAFF. Here the CDR3 DNA reads TGTGCCCGTTCGGGCCCGATGAACACTGAAGCTTTCTTT.

The chain uses TRBV28 and TRBJ2-1, with TRBD1 matching 10 bases. Trimming took 6 bases from V and 7 from J; bases not matched to a gene: 9. The CDR3 covers 15 residues. In germline, CDR1 is MDHEN, CDR2 SYDVKM. CDR3 protein: CASSPTGGAGNEQFF. The DNA of the CDR3 is TGTGCCAGCAGCCCGACAGGGGGCGCGGGGAATGAGCAGTTCTTC.

The V call is TRBV30, the J call TRBJ2-7; 9 nucleotides line up with TRBD2. The J segment lost 4 bases and the V segment lost 8 bases, leaving 9 bases of the junction unmatched. The CDR3 length is 13 residues. Germline values: CDR1 GTSNPN, CDR2 SVGIG (reference sequence). The DNA for the CDR3 is TGTGCCGGTGGGGCTAGCGGGATTTACGAGCAGTACTTC. Its protein product is CAGGASGIYEQYF. The complete variable domain, with remaining parts taken from reference TRBV30 and TRBJ2-7, reads SQTIHQWPATLVQPVGSPLSLECTVEGTSNPNLYWYRQAAGRGLQLLFYSVGIGQISSEVPQNLSASRPQDRQFILSSKKLLLSDSGFYLCAGGASGIYEQYFGPGTRLTVT.

The CDR3 protein is CASINGGARGTGELFF. The CDR3 DNA is TGTGCCAGCATTAATGGGGGGGCGCGGGGCACCGGGGAGCTGTTTTTT. The chain links TRBV28 to TRBJ2-2, with a weak D call TRBD2 (7 bases). Trimming removed 7 bases from V and 4 bases from J, with 19 bases in between. The germline V gene has CDR1 MDHEN and CDR2 SYDVKM. The CDR3 runs to 16 residues.

The V and J genes are TRBV3-1 (or the pseudogene TRBV3-2) and TRBJ2-1; 8 bases match TRBD1. The ends lost 6 bases at V and 4 bases at J; junction bases unmatched: 14. Germline CDR1 is LGHDT and CDR2 is YNNKEL (reference sequence). CDR3 length equals 17 residues. CDR3 amino acids: CASRRPNDRGPYNEQFF. CDR3 DNA sequence: TGTGCCAGCAGACGACCTAACGACAGGGGTCCTTACAATGAGCAGTTCTTC.